This T cell receptor (beta chain) was found in a study of CD8 T cells in Susac syndrome (dated by TCRdb to about 2019). With respect to the entire study: Whether CD8+ T cell activation and differentiation in Susac syndrome was antigen driven was tested using repertoire sequencing. The research as a whole found: The number of individuals in the TCR sequencing and HLA analysis was acknowledged as relatively small.

Notes on this clonotype: Its target antigen remains unknown. Qualities for individual bases were not recorded, and no much larger clone is one base off.

RNA was extracted using the RNeasy kit, and roughly 0.45 to 1 ug of the RNA was reverse transcribed with random hexamers. The immunoSEQ multiplex PCR assay, covering 54 Vbeta and 13 Jbeta segments, was used to amplify TCR beta CDR3 regions. PCR amplification bias was corrected by using a synthetic template baseline for primer optimization and computational correction. Under the source paper's analysis protocol: Reads were annotated to V, D and J genes per IMGT and analyzed with immunoSEQ Analyzer, keeping only productive sequences. To calculate clonality, Shannon entropy was normalized by log2 of the number of productive unique sequences and then subtracted from one. For each patient and control, public and private clones were evaluated among the 100 most prevalent clones. Clones were defined as Susac-specific when absent from the healthy and MS cohorts, from 1,000 to 1,100 published viral clones and from other ImmuneACCESS disease sequences. In-frame beta chains were kept once TCRdb had trimmed the public reads at Q25 with fastp and called clones with MiXCR. Rows are combined by CDR3 protein, so each entry shows the most common genes and DNA. For this entry, the V and J calls and clone size follow TCRdb and not the study's own pipeline. In all, the sample holds approximately 180,000 distinct CDR3 sequences, and nearly 97% of those were seen once. Jointly, the top ten make up approximately 0.09% of the sample.

The junction shows trimming of 6 bases on V and 2 bases on J, and the gene matches do not reach 16 bases of it. The CDR3, from cysteine to phenylalanine, totals 18 residues. Only CDR3 DNA is held: 54 bases, read in frame from base 1. Via the germline V gene (reference sequence), CDR1 is MNHEY and CDR2 SMNVEV. Peripheral blood CD8+ and CD4+ T cells from healthy donors, Susac syndrome patients and multiple sclerosis patients were profiled using high-throughput TCR beta sequencing. The multiple sclerosis controls were treatment-naive patients whose relapsing-remitting disease, either stable or active, fulfilled the revised McDonald criteria. CD8+ TEMRA cells were enriched by FACS, while bulk CD8+ and CD4+ T cells were purified by magnetic negative isolation. Blood was drawn into EDTA tubes, processed within 24 hours, and PBMCs were isolated by density gradient centrifugation. PBMCs intended for TCR sequencing were cryopreserved in liquid nitrogen and were subsequently thawed in a 37 degrees C water bath. Purity of sorted or isolated CD4+, CD8+ and CD8+ TEMRA cells was at least 90%.

Specimen: CD4+ T cells from PBMCs. The chain uses TRBV27 and TRBJ2-3; a stretch of 8 junction bases matches TRBD1. The origin of this receptor is a human donor with multiple sclerosis. The CDR3 protein: CASSHPYKGTGDTDTQYF. The DNA sequence reads TGTGCCAGCAGCCATCCTTATAAAGGGACAGGAGACACAGATACGCAGTATTTT.